There are a few counts of the clone carrying this TCR beta chain. What it binds is not known. The sample belongs to a study of T-cell memory formation after mild COVID-19. The overall study: TCR clusters largely stayed donor specific.

Points from the study as a whole: Chiefly within CM and EM were the contracting CD4+ clones; CD8+ ones were within EMRA.

UMIs and sample barcodes were carried by the TCR alpha and TCR beta cDNA libraries that 5'RACE produced using constant-segment primers. One entry per CDR3 protein, called by TCRdb with MiXCR from the 5' RACE reads. The table has 100,000 or so distinct CDR3 sequences, roughly 11% seen once. The trim removed 7 bases at V and 3 bases at J, leaving 14 bases unmatched. The CDR3 covers 16 residues. CDR1 and CDR2 from the germline V gene are MDHEN and SYDVKM. The V call is TRBV28, the J call TRBJ2-7; 8 nucleotides line up with TRBD1. The specimen sequenced was PBMCs or a T cell subset sorted from them (not recorded which). This receptor was obtained from a man aged 18 to 29 who had mild COVID-19 (a few samples of this study predate the infection). Cell type and time point are not known. The DNA of the CDR3 is TGTGCCAGCACCCGCGGTCGGGACAGGCCTCTCTACGAGCAGTACGTC. Translating gives CASTRGRDRPLYEQYV.